Listed below are T cell receptor beta chains from one sample, sequenced in a study of cytomegalovirus exposure and HLA in healthy donors. Measured with immunoSEQ multiplex PCR; TCRdb has only the in-frame clones, and not every one. In all, the sample yields some 84,000 clones. Sequencing was done on a sample of PBMCs. The receptor set was obtained from a man aged 45-65 years in good health and CMV-seronegative. The CDR3 runs from the conserved cysteine through the conserved F or W. D genes are given only for firm matches.

NA	TRBV28	TRBJ1-2	TGTGCCAGCAGTGTCCTAGGGGGAGGGCCCTATGGCTACACCTTC	CASSVLGGGPYGYTF
TRBD1	TRBV5-1	TRBJ2-7	TGCGCCAGCAGCTTAGACAGGGGGGCCTACGAGCAGTACTTC	CASSLDRGAYEQYF
TRBD1	TRBV12-5	TRBJ2-5	TGTGCTAGTGGTTTGTCGACAGGGAGCTCTGAGACCCAGTACTTC	CASGLSTGSSETQYF
TRBD2	TRBV6-5	TRBJ2-5	TGTGCCAGCAGTTCCCGGGAGGGCCGGGGGGCCCAGTACTTC	CASSSREGRGAQYF
NA	TRBV9	TRBJ1-3	TGTGCCAGCAGCGTAGAGTTACAGTACTCTGGAAACACCATATATTTT	CASSVELQYSGNTIYF
NA	TRBV4-2	TRBJ1-5	TGTGCCAGCAGCCCTCAGACAAGGGGAAGCAATCAGCCCCAGCATTTT	CASSPQTRGSNQPQHF
TRBD1	TRBV5-1	TRBJ1-3	TGCGCCAGCAGCATTACAGGGGAGAGAGGAAACACCATATATTTT	CASSITGERGNTIYF
TRBD1	TRBV28	TRBJ1-2	TGTGCCAGCAGTTCACAACAGGGGGGTAAAAACTATGGCTACACCTTC	CASSSQQGGKNYGYTF
NA	TRBV27	TRBJ2-7	TGTGCCAGCAGTTTATTGACCTCCCCAGGGCACAACGTCTACGAGCAGTACTTC	CASSLLTSPGHNVYEQYF
NA	TRBV13	TRBJ1-1	TGTGCCAGCTGGGTCCGTGGAGGAGACACTGAAGCTTTCTTT	CASWVRGGDTEAFF
TRBD1	TRBV19	TRBJ2-7	TGTGCCAGTGGGGACAGAGACTACGAGCAGTACTTC	CASGDRDYEQYF
TRBD1	TRBV19	TRBJ1-1	TGTGCCAGTAGGACAGGGATAAGCTGGAACACTGAAGCTTTCTTT	CASRTGISWNTEAFF
NA	TRBV5-6	TRBJ2-2	TGTGCCAGCAGCGAGGCAGGGTTGAGTACCGGGGAGCTGTTTTTT	CASSEAGLSTGELFF
NA	TRBV5-4	TRBJ1-6	TGTGCCAGCAGCCTGCAGGGTGGGGGGTTTAATTCACCCCTCCACTTT	CASSLQGGGFNSPLHF
TRBD1	TRBV19	TRBJ1-5	TGTGCCAGTAATAGACAGGGAGATCAGCCCCAGCATTTT	CASNRQGDQPQHF
TRBD2	TRBV4-2	TRBJ2-7	TGTGCCAGCAGCCAAGATGGGGGGGGACTAACTAATTACGAGCAGTACTTC	CASSQDGGGLTNYEQYF
TRBD1	TRBV14	TRBJ1-4	TGTGCCAGCAGCCGGTTTCAGGGGGGTGATGAAAAACTGTTTTTT	CASSRFQGGDEKLFF